The rows below give T cell receptor beta chains drawn from one sample of a study of T cell responses to AZD1222 COVID-19 vaccine. Measured with immunoSEQ multiplex PCR; TCRdb has only the in-frame clones, and not every one. The sample includes more than 85,000 clones, more than 75% seen only once; the top ten take under 4%. Specimen: peripheral blood, collected on day 0 of AZD1222 vaccination. These receptors were taken from an adult in good health. CDR3s include the opening cysteine and the closing phenylalanine or tryptophan. The order of the fields is J gene, V gene, clone size, D gene, CDR3 protein, CDR3 DNA. The D gene is left open where the match is weak. Size is stated for part of the rows, as once, few or many counts, or as a class when the clone is expanded.

J: TRBJ1-5; V: TRBV3-1/TRBV3-2; size: .; D: TRBD1; CDR3: CASSQSRTGNQPQHF; DNA: TGTGCCAGCAGCCAATCCCGGACAGGGAATCAGCCCCAGCATTTT
J: TRBJ1-4; V: TRBV25-1; size: .; D: .; CDR3: CASSETGAGEKLFF; DNA: TGTGCCAGCAGTGAAACTGGGGCGGGTGAAAAATTGTTTTTT
J: TRBJ1-3; V: TRBV19; size: .; D: .; CDR3: CASMLGGSSGNTIYF; DNA: TGTGCCAGCATGTTGGGGGGCAGCTCTGGAAACACCATATATTTT
J: TRBJ1-2; V: TRBV28; size: .; D: .; CDR3: CASSLSTGTLGGYTF; DNA: TGTGCCAGCAGTTTAAGTACAGGGACCCTGGGTGGCTACACCTTC
J: TRBJ2-5; V: TRBV2; size: .; D: .; CDR3: CASTPGAQETQYF; DNA: TGTGCCAGCACACCGGGGGCCCAAGAGACCCAGTACTTC
J: TRBJ1-5; V: TRBV6-5; size: .; D: TRBD1; CDR3: CASSYSNRGDQPQHF; DNA: TGTGCCAGCAGTTACTCGAACAGGGGGGATCAGCCCCAGCATTTT
J: TRBJ2-2; V: TRBV9; size: .; D: .; CDR3: CASSVVTGTGELFF; DNA: TGTGCCAGCAGCGTAGTGACAGGTACCGGGGAGCTGTTTTTT
J: TRBJ2-1; V: TRBV6-1; size: .; D: .; CDR3: CASSETGRNEQFF; DNA: TGTGCCAGCAGTGAAACGGGTCGGAATGAGCAGTTCTTC
J: TRBJ1-1; V: TRBV4-3; size: .; D: .; CDR3: CASSQERVLNTEAFF; DNA: TGCGCCAGCAGCCAAGAGCGGGTATTGAACACTGAAGCTTTCTTT
J: TRBJ1-1; V: TRBV19; size: .; D: .; CDR3: CASSLTANTEAFF; DNA: TGTGCCAGTAGCCTAACAGCTAACACTGAAGCTTTCTTT
J: TRBJ2-2; V: TRBV28; size: .; D: .; CDR3: CASSSWGTGELFF; DNA: TGTGCCAGCAGTTCGTGGGGCACCGGGGAGCTGTTTTTT
J: TRBJ1-1; V: TRBV7-6; size: .; D: .; CDR3: CASSSERRRNTEAFF; DNA: TGTGCCAGCAGCTCCGAACGACGCAGGAACACTGAAGCTTTCTTT
J: TRBJ1-6; V: TRBV5-1; size: .; D: .; CDR3: CASSLAPARNSPLHF; DNA: TGCGCCAGCAGCTTGGCCCCCGCCCGCAATTCACCCCTCCACTTT
J: TRBJ2-1; V: TRBV7-3; size: .; D: TRBD2; CDR3: CASSTTSGGRNNEQFF; DNA: TGTGCCAGCAGCACGACTAGCGGGGGCCGTAACAATGAGCAGTTCTTC
J: TRBJ2-7; V: TRBV11-2; size: .; D: TRBD2; CDR3: CASSLGTSGGHEYF; DNA: TGTGCCAGCAGCTTAGGGACTAGCGGGGGGCATGAGTACTTC
J: TRBJ1-6; V: TRBV9; size: few; D: .; CDR3: CASSVGTFDSPLHF; DNA: TGTGCCAGCAGCGTCGGGACTTTCGATTCACCCCTCCACTTT
J: TRBJ1-3; V: TRBV6-5; size: once; D: TRBD1; CDR3: CASSPRDRGGNTIYF; DNA: TGTGCCAGCAGTCCCCGGGACAGGGGGGGAAACACCATATATTTT
J: TRBJ1-1; V: TRBV27; size: .; D: TRBD1; CDR3: CASSPRVGTGNTEAFF; DNA: TGTGCCAGCAGCCCCAGGGTCGGGACAGGTAACACTGAAGCTTTCTTT
J: TRBJ2-2; V: TRBV10-3; size: .; D: .; CDR3: CAISEQMRTGELFF; DNA: TGTGCCATCAGTGAACAGATGAGAACCGGGGAGCTGTTTTTT
J: TRBJ2-3; V: TRBV6-4; size: .; D: .; CDR3: CASSVEGSGDTQYF; DNA: TGTGCCAGCAGTGTGGAGGGGAGTGGGGATACGCAGTATTTT
J: TRBJ2-7; V: TRBV5-5; size: .; D: .; CDR3: CASSAQGRYEQYF; DNA: TGTGCCAGCAGCGCCCAGGGGAGATACGAGCAGTACTTC
J: TRBJ1-1; V: TRBV7-9; size: few; D: .; CDR3: CASSLEAGYTEAFF; DNA: TGTGCCAGCAGCTTAGAGGCAGGGTACACTGAAGCTTTCTTT
J: TRBJ1-4; V: TRBV9; size: .; D: .; CDR3: CASSAGRGAGAATNEKLFF; DNA: TGTGCCAGCAGCGCCGGGCGGGGGGCCGGTGCTGCAACTAATGAAAAACTGTTTTTT
J: TRBJ1-6; V: TRBV5-6; size: .; D: .; CDR3: CASSPRERAPNSPLHF; DNA: TGTGCCAGCAGCCCCCGGGAGAGGGCGCCAAATTCACCCCTCCACTTT
J: TRBJ1-2; V: TRBV15; size: .; D: TRBD1; CDR3: CATSRGQGLIPTNYGYTF; DNA: TGTGCCACCAGCAGGGGACAGGGGTTAATTCCTACTAACTATGGCTACACCTTC
J: TRBJ1-1; V: TRBV16; size: .; D: .; CDR3: CASSQSGQMNTEAFF; DNA: TGTGCCAGCAGCCAATCAGGTCAAATGAACACTGAAGCTTTCTTT
J: TRBJ2-7; V: TRBV4-1; size: .; D: .; CDR3: CASSLEALNYEQYF; DNA: TGCGCCAGCAGCCTCGAGGCCTTGAACTACGAGCAGTACTTC
J: TRBJ1-2; V: TRBV11-2; size: .; D: TRBD1; CDR3: CASSLVAGGNYGYTF; DNA: TGTGCCAGCAGCTTAGTAGCAGGGGGCAACTATGGCTACACCTTC
J: TRBJ2-7; V: TRBV6-5; size: .; D: .; CDR3: CASSYDRAYEQYF; DNA: TGTGCCAGCAGTTACGATCGGGCCTACGAGCAGTACTTC
J: TRBJ2-6; V: TRBV7-3; size: .; D: TRBD2; CDR3: CASSSSGGTGANVLTF; DNA: TGTGCCAGCAGCTCCAGCGGGGGGACTGGGGCCAACGTCCTGACTTTC
J: TRBJ1-4; V: TRBV6-2/TRBV6-3; size: .; D: .; CDR3: CASSYNNPNEKLFF; DNA: TGTGCCAGCAGTTACAACAACCCTAATGAAAAACTGTTTTTT
J: TRBJ1-1; V: TRBV19; size: .; D: TRBD1; CDR3: CASSPRTGGGEAFF; DNA: TGTGCCAGTAGTCCACGGACAGGCGGGGGTGAAGCTTTCTTT
J: TRBJ1-2; V: TRBV7-2; size: .; D: .; CDR3: CASSLVEGNYGYTF; DNA: TGTGCCAGCAGCTTAGTTGAGGGTAACTATGGCTACACCTTC
J: TRBJ2-7; V: TRBV7-8; size: few; D: TRBD2; CDR3: CASSTGLAGVAYEQYF; DNA: TGTGCCAGCAGCACCGGACTAGCGGGGGTAGCCTACGAGCAGTACTTC
J: TRBJ1-6; V: TRBV14; size: .; D: .; CDR3: CASSQVNLPLHF; DNA: TGTGCCAGCAGCCAGGTTAATTTACCCCTCCACTTT
J: TRBJ1-1; V: TRBV4-2; size: .; D: .; CDR3: CASSQERVNTEAFF; DNA: TGTGCCAGCAGCCAAGAAAGGGTGAACACTGAAGCTTTCTTT
J: TRBJ1-5; V: TRBV20-1; size: .; D: .; CDR3: CSASERTGHQPQHF; DNA: TGCAGTGCTAGTGAAAGAACAGGCCATCAGCCCCAGCATTTT
J: TRBJ1-4; V: TRBV19; size: .; D: .; CDR3: CASSISANEKLFF; DNA: TGTGCCAGTAGTATTTCAGCTAATGAAAAACTGTTTTTT
J: TRBJ2-5; V: TRBV7-9; size: .; D: .; CDR3: CASSLMYQETQYF; DNA: TGTGCCAGCAGCTTAATGTACCAAGAGACCCAGTACTTC
J: TRBJ2-7; V: TRBV7-9; size: .; D: .; CDR3: CASSLDLYSYEQYF; DNA: TGTGCCAGCAGCTTAGACTTATACAGTTACGAGCAGTACTTC
J: TRBJ2-3; V: TRBV19; size: few; D: TRBD1; CDR3: CASSIGTGAPGTQYF; DNA: TGTGCCAGTAGTATTGGGACAGGGGCCCCGGGTACGCAGTATTTT